These 20 T cell receptor beta chains were sequenced from one sample in a study of blood T cell repertoires in COVID-19 (TCRdb year 2020). The protocol used for the library was the immunoSEQ multiplex PCR assay. In its TCRdb copy, this immuneACCESS table keeps in-frame sequences only and misses some clones. Where compared with another copy, unresolved V genes explain less than half of these, and the others have no known cause. For this sample the table gives tens of thousands of clones, of which about 79% were detected only once. Around 4.1% of the sample rests with the top ten. Input material: peripheral blood. The receptors shown here come from a woman in her sixties or seventies with acute or convalescent COVID-19.

This sequence joins TRBV28 and TRBJ2-2; D gene ambiguous. V was trimmed by 2 bases and J by 8 bases, leaving 12 bases between them. CDR3 length: 14 residues. Germline V lookup: CDR1 MDHEN, CDR2 SYDVKM. The chain's CDR3 is CASSLGRLVGELFF. Written as DNA, the CDR3 is TGTGCCAGCAGTTTAGGTCGCTTAGTGGGGGAGCTGTTTTTT. Full variable domain (remainder filled in from reference TRBV28 and TRBJ2-2): DVKVTQSSRYLVKRTGEKVFLECVQDMDHENMFWYRQDPGLGLRLIYFSYDVKMKEKGDIPEGYSVSREKKERFSLILESASTNQTSMYLCASSLGRLVGELFFGEGSRLTVL.

This rearrangement joins TRBV6-5 to TRBJ2-3; maybe TRBD2 (6 bases). The germline CDR1 and CDR2 sequences are MNHEY and SVGAGI. The CDR3 totals 14 residues. With 5 bases removed from V and 1 base from J, the gap between germline ends came to 10 bases. The CDR3 nucleotides read TGTGCCAGCAGTCTTCCGGGAGGCACAGATACGCAGTATTTT. Its protein product is CASSLPGGTDTQYF.

The chain has TRBV7-3 and TRBJ2-7; tentatively, D is TRBD2 (6 bases). V was trimmed by 3 bases and J by 6 bases, leaving 15 bases between them. The germline V gene encodes CDR1 SGHTA and CDR2 FQGTGA. The CDR3 covers 14 residues. CDR3 loop: CASSFKAGEAEQYF. In DNA, the CDR3 is TGTGCCAGCAGCTTCAAAGCGGGTGAAGCCGAGCAGTACTTC.

This chain joins TRBV28 and TRBJ1-5; the D is unclear. Germline-derived CDR1 and CDR2 are MDHEN and SYDVKM. V was trimmed by 8 bases and J by 7 bases, leaving 12 bases between them. This CDR3 is built from 12 residues. The CDR3 DNA is TGTGCCAGCGGCAAGAAGTTCCAGCCCCAGCATTTT. Protein: CASGKKFQPQHF.

The chain recombines TRBV7-9 with TRBJ2-3, with a weak D call TRBD2 (6 bases). CDR1 is SEHNR and CDR2 is FQNEAQ in the germline V gene (reference sequence). V lost 3 bases, J lost 4 bases, and 8 bases lay in between. This CDR3 is built from 13 residues. CDR3 coding DNA: TGTGCCAGCAGCTTTGGGACTGCAGATACGCAGTATTTT. It yields the protein CASSFGTADTQYF.

The chain combines TRBV2 with TRBJ1-1; 7 nucleotides match TRBD1. The germline V gene encodes CDR1 SNHLY and CDR2 FYNNEI. V was clipped by 9 bases and J by 3 bases; unmatched bases: 7. The CDR3 runs 13 residues. CDR3 region: CASVGQADTEAFF. The CDR3 DNA sequence: TGTGCCAGTGTTGGACAGGCCGACACTGAAGCTTTCTTT. Filled out from reference TRBV2 and TRBJ1-1, the complete variable domain reads EPEVTQTPSHQVTQMGQEVILRCVPISNHLYFYWYRQILGQKVEFLVSFYNNEISEKSEIFDDQFSVERPDGSNFTLKIRSTKLEDSAMYFCASVGQADTEAFFGQGTRLTVV.

This chain uses TRBV4-2 with TRBJ1-2; D possibly corresponds to TRBD1 (6 bases). From germline, CDR1 is LGHNA and CDR2 YNFKEQ. The CDR3 is made up of 17 amino acids. The V gene lost 0 bases and the J gene lost 1 base, with 15 bases spanning the gap. CDR3 nucleotides: TGTGCCAGCAGCCAAGACCCTGGACAGTCTCTTAACTATGGCTACACCTTC. Its protein product is CASSQDPGQSLNYGYTF.

This chain joins TRBV28 and TRBJ2-7, with a possible D match to TRBD2 (5 bases). V lost 6 bases to trimming and J lost 10 bases, with 19 bases between them. The CDR3 sequence is 13 residues long. CDR1 is MDHEN, CDR2 SYDVKM, per germline. Written as DNA, the CDR3 is TGTGCCAGCAGCCCACCCGAGCGGTTCCGACAGTACTTC. This sequence encodes CASSPPERFRQYF.

The chain uses TRBV11-3 and TRBJ2-1; 12 nucleotides match TRBD2. Germline lookup yields CDR1 SGHNT and CDR2 YENEEA. The CDR3 has 20 residues. After removal of 5 bases from V and 0 bases from J, the junction contained 14 bases not matched to a gene. CDR3 DNA sequence: TGTGCCAGCAGCCGATCGACTAGCGGGAGAGGGGGGGGCTCCTACAATGAGCAGTTCTTC. Encoded protein: CASSRSTSGRGGGSYNEQFF.

The chain has TRBV10-2 and TRBJ1-2; 7 nucleotides agree with TRBD1. The J segment lost 8 bases and the V segment lost 7 bases, leaving 10 bases of the junction unmatched. CDR3 length: 13 residues. Per the germline V gene, CDR1 is WSHSY and CDR2 is SAAADI. DNA of the CDR3: TGCGCCAGCAAGGTATCGCAGGGGGGCGGCTACACCTTC. Translated: CASKVSQGGGYTF.

CDR3 nucleotide sequence: TGTGCCAGCCGACCCGGGACAGGGATCCTTAACTATGGCTACACCTTC. It codes for CASRPGTGILNYGYTF. The gene calls are TRBV5-8 and TRBJ1-2; 9 positions match TRBD1. The CDR3 runs 16 residues. From germline, CDR1 is SGHTS and CDR2 YDEGEE. Germline trimming cut 7 bases from V and 1 base from J; bases unmatched to any gene: 11.

DNA for the CDR3: TGTGCCAGCAGCGAGAGACAGGGGGCGCGGGAAAAACTGTTTTTT. Translating gives CASSERQGAREKLFF. This rearrangement joins TRBV6-5 to TRBJ1-4; 10 nucleotides line up with TRBD1. The CDR3 extends over 15 amino acids. Germline V gene sequence: CDR1 MNHEY, CDR2 SVGAGI. Trimming cost V 6 bases and J 8 bases; bases outside gene matches: 9.

V gene TRBV7-3 combines with J gene TRBJ2-3; 8 positions agree with TRBD2. Trimming at V came to 0 bases and at J to 4 bases, leaving 3 bases not matched to a gene. CDR3 length: 15 residues. Germline assignment: CDR1 SGHTA and CDR2 FQGTGA. The CDR3 DNA reads TGTGCCAGCAGCTTAACGGGGACTAGACCAGATACGCAGTATTTT. Protein sequence: CASSLTGTRPDTQYF.

The chain recombines TRBV24-1 with TRBJ1-2, with 7 bases lining up with TRBD1. The CDR3 spans 14 residues. After removal of 4 bases from V and 7 bases from J, the junction contained 8 bases not matched to a gene. CDR1 is KGHDR and CDR2 is SFDVKD in the germline V gene. The CDR3 DNA reads as TGTGCCACCAGTGACCGCGGGACAGACTCTGGCTACACCTTC. Protein sequence: CATSDRGTDSGYTF.

The gene calls are TRBV19 and TRBJ1-1; D not resolved. The germline V and J ends were trimmed by 11 bases and 2 bases, with 9 bases remaining between them. Germline V CDR1 and CDR2: LNHDA, SQIVND (reference sequence). There are 11 residues in the CDR3. The CDR3 is CASGINTEAFF. CDR3 coding DNA: TGTGCCTCGGGTATTAACACTGAAGCTTTCTTT.

The CDR3 DNA sequence: TGTGCCAGCAGTTACTCGTCAGGGGTGGATGAAAAACTGTTTTTT. It is translated as CASSYSSGVDEKLFF. The V and J genes are TRBV6-5 and TRBJ1-4; D might be TRBD1 (6 bases). The V and J ends lost 0 bases and 6 bases respectively, with 11 bases between them. Per the germline V gene, CDR1 is MNHEY and CDR2 is SVGAGI. This CDR3 region has 15 residues.

The gene calls are TRBV9 and TRBJ1-2; 10 bases align to TRBD1. V shed 0 bases, J shed 7 bases, and the junction held 3 bases outside the gene matches. Per germline, CDR1 SGDLS and CDR2 YYNGEE. The CDR3 covers 14 residues. The CDR3 reads CASSVDRTGGGYTF. In DNA, the CDR3 is TGTGCCAGCAGCGTAGATCGGACAGGGGGTGGCTACACCTTC.

This clone was detected only once. The chain has TRBV7-2 and TRBJ2-5, with 13 bases fitting TRBD2. This CDR3 region has 16 residues. CDR1 and CDR2 from the germline V gene are SGHTA and FQGNSA. V lost 5 bases to trimming and J lost 6 bases; unmatched junction nucleotides: 9. The CDR3 loop is CASSPSGLAGAQTQYF. The CDR3 DNA reads as TGTGCCAGCAGCCCATCAGGACTAGCGGGGGCCCAGACCCAGTACTTC.

V usage is TRBV27 and J usage is TRBJ1-1; no clear D gene. CDR3 size: 14 residues. In germline, CDR1 is MNHEY, CDR2 SMNVEV (reference sequence). Trimming left V 3 bases short and J 5 bases short, with 13 bases between. The CDR3 region has the DNA TGTGCCAGCAGTTTTCGCAGACAAGTAACTGAAGCTTTCTTT. The encoded protein is CASSFRRQVTEAFF.

J is TRBJ1-6 and V is TRBV6-6, with 10 positions matching TRBD1. J lost 5 bases, V lost 2 bases, and 3 bases had no gene match. This CDR3 contains 16 residues. CDR1 is MNHNY and CDR2 is SVGAGI in the germline V gene (reference sequence). The CDR3 region has the DNA TGTGCCAGCAGTTACCGGGACAGGGGTAATAATTCACCCCTCCACTTT. Its protein is CASSYRDRGNNSPLHF.